This T cell receptor beta chain was captured by sequencing in a study of radiation and T cells in renal cell carcinoma. As for time point: baseline pretreatment blood. Treatment indicated: 15 Gy SBRT to primary tumor, nephrectomy 4 weeks later. The patient's renal cell carcinoma had clear cell pathology. General study findings and limits: From baseline, blood top tumor clonotypes peaked at 2 weeks post-radiation.

This clone appeared a single time. What it binds is unknown. Libraries were prepared by immunoSEQ multiplex PCR; TCRdb keeps only in-frame clonotypes and omits some of them. Of 90,000 to 100,000 clones in the sample, about 86% were seen once. Sequences were derived from blood, sampled from a patient whose treatment included radiotherapy and nephrectomy. This sequence originates from a man aged 45-65 years with renal cell carcinoma.

The CDR3 loop is CASTPYQWGENTEAFF. In nucleotides, the CDR3 is TGTGCCAGCACCCCTTATCAATGGGGAGAGAACACTGAAGCTTTCTTT. The V and J genes are TRBV7-2 and TRBJ1-1; D is unresolved. This CDR3 contains 16 residues. The germline V gene encodes CDR1 SGHTA and CDR2 FQGNSA. Trimming took off 7 bases at V and 1 base at J, with 19 bases between the two ends.